This is a list of T cell receptor beta chains from one sample in a study of shared clonotypes between healthy human individuals. Generated by immunoSEQ multiplex PCR, the TCRdb table keeps only in-frame clones and is missing some. The sample records fewer than 500,000 clones, 75% to 80% being singletons. Sequencing was performed on PBMCs. Every receptor here comes from a woman aged 40 to 50 in good health. Some clones in this sample may be carry-over from other donors' samples. The CDR3 runs from the conserved cysteine through the conserved F or W. Fields, in order: clone size, V gene, D gene, CDR3 length, J gene, CDR3 protein, CDR3 DNA. D genes are given only for firm matches. A row's size may be missing; if present it is once, few, many or a size class.

.	TRBV28	.	14	TRBJ2-1	CASSPEGGYNEQFF	TGTGCCAGCAGCCCTGAGGGGGGGTACAATGAGCAGTTCTTC
.	TRBV11-2	TRBD1	14	TRBJ2-5	CASSPGTAQETQYF	TGTGCCAGCAGCCCCGGGACAGCCCAAGAGACCCAGTACTTC
.	TRBV11-2	.	11	TRBJ2-1	CASSLHNEQFF	TGTGCCAGCAGCTTACACAATGAGCAGTTCTTC
.	TRBV11-3	TRBD1	17	TRBJ2-1	CASSLGGGDREYNEQFF	TGTGCCAGCAGCTTAGGTGGTGGTGACAGGGAGTACAATGAGCAGTTCTTC
few	TRBV5-8	TRBD1	15	TRBJ1-4	CASSADRGPGEKLFF	TGTGCCAGCAGCGCGGACAGGGGGCCAGGTGAAAAACTGTTTTTT
once	TRBV20-1	.	10	TRBJ2-5	CSALEETQYF	TGCAGTGCATTGGAAGAGACCCAGTACTTC
.	TRBV28	TRBD2	13	TRBJ2-7	CASRTGLPYEQYF	TGTGCCAGCAGAACGGGACTACCGTACGAGCAGTACTTC
.	TRBV28	.	13	TRBJ1-5	CASSLYRNQPQHF	TGTGCCAGCAGTTTATATAGAAATCAGCCCCAGCATTTT
once	TRBV11-2	TRBD1	14	TRBJ2-5	CASSFQTGVETQYF	TGTGCCAGCAGCTTCCAGACAGGGGTAGAGACCCAGTACTTC
.	TRBV5-1	.	15	TRBJ1-1	CASSLDDWGNTEAFF	TGCGCCAGCAGCTTGGATGATTGGGGGAACACTGAAGCTTTCTTT
few	TRBV28	.	12	TRBJ1-2	CASSPRNYGYTF	TGTGCCAGCAGTCCACGGAACTATGGCTACACCTTC
.	TRBV19	.	12	TRBJ2-1	CASSVSEIQQFF	TGTGCCAGTAGTGTCTCAGAGATACAGCAGTTCTTC
.	TRBV27	TRBD2	16	TRBJ2-5	CASSPGTSGRRETQYF	TGTGCCAGCAGCCCCGGGACTAGCGGGAGGAGAGAGACCCAGTACTTC
.	TRBV28	TRBD1	18	TRBJ1-4	CASKKDKNLGQDNEKLFF	TGTGCCAGCAAAAAAGACAAAAACTTGGGACAGGATAATGAAAAACTGTTTTTT
.	TRBV19	TRBD2	16	TRBJ2-7	CASSIDSASGNYEQYF	TGTGCCAGTAGTATAGATTCGGCTAGCGGAAACTACGAGCAGTACTTC
.	TRBV7-2	.	14	TRBJ2-7	CASSLVWGPNEQYF	TGTGCCAGCAGCTTAGTCTGGGGGCCTAACGAGCAGTACTTC